This T cell receptor beta chain was captured by sequencing in a study of blood T cell repertoires in COVID-19. Some clones are missing from TCRdb's copy, which holds only in-frame ones; the method was immunoSEQ multiplex PCR. The sample yields roughly 110,000 clones, roughly 80% seen once. After removal of 4 bases from V and 4 bases from J, the junction contained 7 bases not matched to a gene. The V gene's germline CDR1 is SGDLS and CDR2 YYNGEE. CDR3 length: 16 amino acids. The receptor was isolated from a man aged 45-65 years with acute or convalescent COVID-19. The chain links TRBV9 to TRBJ2-1; 11 nucleotides align to TRBD2. The specimen was peripheral blood. The CDR3 nucleotides read TGTGCCAGCAGCCCGAGAGCTAGCGGGGGGTACAATGAGCAGTTCTTC. Translated: CASSPRASGGYNEQFF.